The clone carrying this TCR beta chain was seen only a few times. As yet, its antigen is unknown. The CDR3 length is 16 residues. Trimming at V came to 4 bases and at J to 6 bases, leaving 15 bases not matched to a gene. The germline CDR1 and CDR2 sequences are LGHNA and YNFKEQ. These data originate in a study of CD8 T cells in ankylosing spondylitis. Study-wide results and limits: Ankylosing spondylitis blood appeared to carry a characteristic TCR beta motif of several highly homologous variants. It was reported that disease-linked clones were significantly enriched in matched ankylosing spondylitis synovial fluid. Previous work reported some of these motif variants in the synovial fluid and blood of reactive arthritis.

Quantitative 5'-RACE with molecular barcodes generated TCR beta libraries. TCRdb independently ran MiXCR on the 5' RACE reads; one entry per CDR3 protein. The sample contains over 200,000 distinct CDR3 sequences, around 20% of which appear only once. This clonotype was sampled from a male donor with ankylosing spondylitis. The material sequenced was blood, either unsorted or a sorted T cell fraction (not recorded which). The chain combines TRBV4-2 with TRBJ2-7; the match to TRBD2 covers 7 bases. DNA for the CDR3: TGTGCCAGCAGCCTCTCCGCAGTTGGGGAGGGTTCCGAGCAGTACTTC. Its protein product is CASSLSAVGEGSEQYF.